The present TCR beta chain was sequenced within a study of identical twins. General study results and limits: The more abundant beta clonotypes in cord blood had fewer insertions, and memory repertoires did not show this.

TCRdb itself ran the 5' RACE reads through MiXCR, one entry per CDR3 protein. The data show hundreds of thousands of distinct CDR3 sequences, around 24% seen once. Germline V gene sequence: CDR1 MNHEY, CDR2 SVGAGI. The CDR3 runs 14 residues. Trimming took 0 bases from V and 3 from J; bases not matched to a gene: 2. Ten or more counts support this clonotype. Its antigen is not known. In addition, the sample was reused for a study of T cells expressing NK-cell markers.

This TCR came from a young woman in good health. The V gene is TRBV6-5, the J gene TRBJ2-7; 7 positions agree with TRBD2. The sequenced sample was CD4+ T cells sorted from blood. CDR3 DNA sequence: TGTGCCAGCAGTTACTCGCCGGGGGGCTACGAGCAGTACTTC. Protein sequence: CASSYSPGGYEQYF.